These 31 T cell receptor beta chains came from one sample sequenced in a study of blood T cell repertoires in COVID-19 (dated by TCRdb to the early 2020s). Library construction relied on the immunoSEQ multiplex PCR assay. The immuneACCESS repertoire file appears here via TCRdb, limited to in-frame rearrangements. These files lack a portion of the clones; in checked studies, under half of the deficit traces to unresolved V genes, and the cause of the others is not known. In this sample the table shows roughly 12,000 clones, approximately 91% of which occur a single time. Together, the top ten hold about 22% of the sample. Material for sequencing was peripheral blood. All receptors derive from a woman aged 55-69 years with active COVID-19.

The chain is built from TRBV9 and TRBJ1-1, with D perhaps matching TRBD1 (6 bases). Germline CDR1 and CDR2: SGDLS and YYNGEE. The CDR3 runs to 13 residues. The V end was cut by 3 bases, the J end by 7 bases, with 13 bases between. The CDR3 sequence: CASSAGVVGEAFF. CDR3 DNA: TGTGCCAGCAGCGCAGGGGTGGTGGGTGAAGCTTTCTTT.

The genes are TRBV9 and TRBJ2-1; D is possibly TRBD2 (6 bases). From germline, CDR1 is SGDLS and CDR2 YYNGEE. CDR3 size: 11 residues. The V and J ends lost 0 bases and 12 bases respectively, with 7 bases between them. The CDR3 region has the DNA TGTGCCAGCAGCGTAGGGAGGGGGCAGTTCTTC. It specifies CASSVGRGQFF.

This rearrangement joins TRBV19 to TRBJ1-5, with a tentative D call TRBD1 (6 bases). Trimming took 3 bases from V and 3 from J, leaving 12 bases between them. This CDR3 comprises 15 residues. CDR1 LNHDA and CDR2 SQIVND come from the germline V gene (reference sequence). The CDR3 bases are TGTGCCAGTAGTATGGCACAGGGTTACAATCAGCCCCAGCATTTT. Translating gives CASSMAQGYNQPQHF. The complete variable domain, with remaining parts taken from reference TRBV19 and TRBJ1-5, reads DGGITQSPKYLFRKEGQNVTLSCEQNLNHDAMYWYRQDPGQGLRLIYYSQIVNDFQKGDIAEGYSVSREKKESFPLTVTSAQKNPTAFYLCASSMAQGYNQPQHFGDGTRLSIL.

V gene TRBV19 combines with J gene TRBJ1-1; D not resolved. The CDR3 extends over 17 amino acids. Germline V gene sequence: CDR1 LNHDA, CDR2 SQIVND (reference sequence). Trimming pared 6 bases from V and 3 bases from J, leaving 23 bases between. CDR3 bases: TGTGCCAGTAGGCAAGTCCCAACGCGGTTAGTGCACACTGAAGCTTTCTTT. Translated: CASRQVPTRLVHTEAFF.

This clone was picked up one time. The CDR3 sequence: CASSLLTGELFF. DNA of the CDR3: TGTGCCAGTAGTTTACTAACGGGGGAGCTGTTTTTT. V and J are TRBV19 and TRBJ2-2; no firm D call. CDR1 and CDR2 from the germline V gene are LNHDA and SQIVND (reference sequence). The CDR3 contains 12 residues. Trimming cost V 5 bases and J 8 bases, with 9 bases left between them.

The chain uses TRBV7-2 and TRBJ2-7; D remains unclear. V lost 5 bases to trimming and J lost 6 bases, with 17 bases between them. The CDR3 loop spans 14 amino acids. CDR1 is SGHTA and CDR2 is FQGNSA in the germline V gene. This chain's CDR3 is CASSPSRIIGEQYF. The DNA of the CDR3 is TGTGCCAGCAGCCCGTCTAGAATAATAGGCGAGCAGTACTTC.

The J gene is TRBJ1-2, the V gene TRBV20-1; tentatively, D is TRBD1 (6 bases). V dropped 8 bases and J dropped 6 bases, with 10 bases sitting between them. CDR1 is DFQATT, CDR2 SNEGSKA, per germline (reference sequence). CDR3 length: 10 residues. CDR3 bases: TGCAGTACTTACAGGGATGGCTACACCTTC. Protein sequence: CSTYRDGYTF.

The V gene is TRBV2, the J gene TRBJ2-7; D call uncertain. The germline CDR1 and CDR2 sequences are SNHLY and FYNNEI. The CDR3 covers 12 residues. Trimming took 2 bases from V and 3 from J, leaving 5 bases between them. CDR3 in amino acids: CASSEWSYEQYF. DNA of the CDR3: TGTGCCAGCAGTGAATGGAGCTACGAGCAGTACTTC. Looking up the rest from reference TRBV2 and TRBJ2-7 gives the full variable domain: EPEVTQTPSHQVTQMGQEVILRCVPISNHLYFYWYRQILGQKVEFLVSFYNNEISEKSEIFDDQFSVERPDGSNFTLKIRSTKLEDSAMYFCASSEWSYEQYFGPGTRLTVT.

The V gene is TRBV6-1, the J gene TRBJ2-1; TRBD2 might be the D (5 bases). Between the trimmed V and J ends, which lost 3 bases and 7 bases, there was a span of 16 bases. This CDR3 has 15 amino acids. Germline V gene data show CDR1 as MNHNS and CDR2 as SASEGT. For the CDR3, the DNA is TGTGCCAGCAGTGATAGGAGCGGTGGAAGAAATGAGCAGTTCTTC. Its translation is CASSDRSGGRNEQFF.

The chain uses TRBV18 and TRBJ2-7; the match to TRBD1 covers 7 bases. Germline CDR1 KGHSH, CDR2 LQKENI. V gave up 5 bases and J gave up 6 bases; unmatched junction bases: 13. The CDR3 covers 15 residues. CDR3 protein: CASSETKGALGEQYV. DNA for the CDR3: TGTGCCAGCTCAGAAACAAAGGGGGCGCTCGGCGAGCAGTACGTC.

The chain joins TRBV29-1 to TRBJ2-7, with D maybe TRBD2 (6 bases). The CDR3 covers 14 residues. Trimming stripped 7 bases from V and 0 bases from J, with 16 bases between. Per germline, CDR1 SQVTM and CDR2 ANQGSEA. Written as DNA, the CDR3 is TGCAGCGCTGTCCGGGACTTGAGCTCCTACGAGCAGTACTTC. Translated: CSAVRDLSSYEQYF.

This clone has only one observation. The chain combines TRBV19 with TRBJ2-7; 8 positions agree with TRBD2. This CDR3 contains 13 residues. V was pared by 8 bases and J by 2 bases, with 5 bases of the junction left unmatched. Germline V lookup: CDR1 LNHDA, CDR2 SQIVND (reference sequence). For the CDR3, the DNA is TGTGCCAGTTCGCCGGGGGGGACCTACGAGCAGTACTTC. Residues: CASSPGGTYEQYF.

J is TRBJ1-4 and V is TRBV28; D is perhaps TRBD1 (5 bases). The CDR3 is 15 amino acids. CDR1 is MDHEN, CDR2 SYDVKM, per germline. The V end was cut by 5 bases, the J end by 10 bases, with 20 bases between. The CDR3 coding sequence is TGTGCCAGCAGTCCCTCCCGAAGGCAGGGCGTAAAACTGTTTTTT. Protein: CASSPSRRQGVKLFF.

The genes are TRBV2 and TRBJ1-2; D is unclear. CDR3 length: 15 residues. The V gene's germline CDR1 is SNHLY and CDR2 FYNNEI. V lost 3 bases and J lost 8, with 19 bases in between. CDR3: CASSEARVPGEGYTF. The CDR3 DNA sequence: TGTGCCAGCAGTGAGGCGCGCGTCCCCGGAGAAGGCTACACCTTC.

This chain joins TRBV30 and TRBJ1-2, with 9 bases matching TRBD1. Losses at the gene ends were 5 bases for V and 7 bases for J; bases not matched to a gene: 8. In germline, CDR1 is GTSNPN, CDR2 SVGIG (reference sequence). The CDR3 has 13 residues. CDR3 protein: CAWGRDRAFGYTF. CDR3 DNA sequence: TGTGCCTGGGGCAGGGACAGGGCCTTTGGCTACACCTTC.

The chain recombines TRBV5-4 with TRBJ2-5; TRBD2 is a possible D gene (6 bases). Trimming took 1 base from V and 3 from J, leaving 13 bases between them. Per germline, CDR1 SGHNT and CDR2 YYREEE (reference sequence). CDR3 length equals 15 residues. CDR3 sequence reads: CASSLFGSSKETQYF. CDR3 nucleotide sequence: TGTGCCAGCAGCTTGTTCGGGAGCTCCAAAGAGACCCAGTACTTC.

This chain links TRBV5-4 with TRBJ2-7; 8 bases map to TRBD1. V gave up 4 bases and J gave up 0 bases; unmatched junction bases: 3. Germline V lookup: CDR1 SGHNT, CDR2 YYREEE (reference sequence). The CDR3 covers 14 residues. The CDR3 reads CASSEGQDSYEQYF. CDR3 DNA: TGTGCCAGCAGCGAGGGACAGGACTCCTACGAGCAGTACTTC.

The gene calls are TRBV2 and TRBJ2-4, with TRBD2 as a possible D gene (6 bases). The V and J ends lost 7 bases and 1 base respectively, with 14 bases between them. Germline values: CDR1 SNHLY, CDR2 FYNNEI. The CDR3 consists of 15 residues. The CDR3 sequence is CASKLGGGAKNIQYF. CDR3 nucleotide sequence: TGTGCCAGCAAACTGGGTGGGGGGGCCAAAAACATTCAGTACTTC. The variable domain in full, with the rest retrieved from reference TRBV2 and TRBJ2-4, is EPEVTQTPSHQVTQMGQEVILRCVPISNHLYFYWYRQILGQKVEFLVSFYNNEISEKSEIFDDQFSVERPDGSNFTLKIRSTKLEDSAMYFCASKLGGGAKNIQYFGAGTRLSVL.

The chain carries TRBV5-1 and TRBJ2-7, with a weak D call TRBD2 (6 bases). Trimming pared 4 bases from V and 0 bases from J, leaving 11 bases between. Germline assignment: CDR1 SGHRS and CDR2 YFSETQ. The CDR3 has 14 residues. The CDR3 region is CASSGDSSSYEQYF. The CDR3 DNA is TGCGCCAGCAGCGGGGACTCGAGCTCCTACGAGCAGTACTTC.

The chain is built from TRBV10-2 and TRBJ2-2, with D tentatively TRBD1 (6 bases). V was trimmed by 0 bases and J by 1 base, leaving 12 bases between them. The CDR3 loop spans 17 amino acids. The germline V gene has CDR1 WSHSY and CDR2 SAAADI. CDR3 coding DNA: TGCGCCAGCAGTGAGTCCATGCAGGGGAGGAACACCGGGGAGCTGTTTTTT. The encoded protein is CASSESMQGRNTGELFF.

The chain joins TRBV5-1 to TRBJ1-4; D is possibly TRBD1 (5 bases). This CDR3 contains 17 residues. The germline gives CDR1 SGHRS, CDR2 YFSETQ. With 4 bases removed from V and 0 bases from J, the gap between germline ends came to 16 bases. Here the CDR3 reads CASSPGLNVATNEKLFF. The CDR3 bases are TGCGCCAGCAGCCCGGGACTCAACGTTGCAACTAATGAAAAACTGTTTTTT.

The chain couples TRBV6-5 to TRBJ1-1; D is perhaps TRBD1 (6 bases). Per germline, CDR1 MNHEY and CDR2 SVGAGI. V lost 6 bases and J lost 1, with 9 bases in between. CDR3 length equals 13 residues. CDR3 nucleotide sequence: TGTGCCAGCAGGGACAGTCGGAACACTGAAGCTTTCTTT. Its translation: CASRDSRNTEAFF.

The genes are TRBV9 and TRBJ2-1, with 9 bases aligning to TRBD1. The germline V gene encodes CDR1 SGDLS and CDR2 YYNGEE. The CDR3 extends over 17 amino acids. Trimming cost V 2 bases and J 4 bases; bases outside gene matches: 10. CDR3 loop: CASSVPPDRGDYNEQFF. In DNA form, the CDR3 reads TGTGCCAGCAGCGTGCCTCCGGACAGGGGAGATTACAATGAGCAGTTCTTC. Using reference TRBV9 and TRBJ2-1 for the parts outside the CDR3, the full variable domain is DSGVTQTPKHLITATGQRVTLRCSPRSGDLSVYWYQQSLDQGLQFLIQYYNGEERAKGNILERFSAQQFPDLHSELNLSSLELGDSALYFCASSVPPDRGDYNEQFFGPGTRLTVL.

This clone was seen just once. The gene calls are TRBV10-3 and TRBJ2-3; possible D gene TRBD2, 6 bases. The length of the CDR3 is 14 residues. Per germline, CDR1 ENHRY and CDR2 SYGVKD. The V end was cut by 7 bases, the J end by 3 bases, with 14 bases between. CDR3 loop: CAITAGRETDTQYF. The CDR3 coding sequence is TGTGCCATCACGGCGGGAAGAGAAACAGATACGCAGTATTTT.

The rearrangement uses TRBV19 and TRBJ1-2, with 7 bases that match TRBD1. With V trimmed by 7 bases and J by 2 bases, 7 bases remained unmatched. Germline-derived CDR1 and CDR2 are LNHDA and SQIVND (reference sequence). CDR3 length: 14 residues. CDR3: CASTSTGRNYGYTF. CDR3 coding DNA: TGTGCCAGTACCTCGACAGGGAGGAACTATGGCTACACCTTC.

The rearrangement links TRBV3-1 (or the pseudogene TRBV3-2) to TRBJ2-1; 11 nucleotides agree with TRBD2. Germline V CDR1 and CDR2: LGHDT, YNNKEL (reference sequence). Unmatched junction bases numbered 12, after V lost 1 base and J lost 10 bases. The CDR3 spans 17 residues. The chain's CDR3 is CASSQALTSGETGEQFF. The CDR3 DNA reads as TGTGCCAGCAGCCAAGCCTTGACTAGCGGGGAGACGGGGGAGCAGTTCTTC.

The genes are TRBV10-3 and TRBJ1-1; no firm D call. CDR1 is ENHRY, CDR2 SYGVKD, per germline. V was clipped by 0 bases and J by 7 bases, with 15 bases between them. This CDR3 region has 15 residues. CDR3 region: CAISESKGGTREAFF. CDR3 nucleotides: TGTGCCATCAGTGAGTCGAAAGGCGGTACCCGTGAAGCTTTCTTT.

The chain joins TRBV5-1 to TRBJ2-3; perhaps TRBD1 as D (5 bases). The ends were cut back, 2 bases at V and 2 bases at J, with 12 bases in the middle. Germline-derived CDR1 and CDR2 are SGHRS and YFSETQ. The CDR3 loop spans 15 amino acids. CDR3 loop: CASSLDSPVTDTQYF. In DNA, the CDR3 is TGCGCCAGCAGCTTAGACAGCCCAGTCACAGATACGCAGTATTTT.

As DNA, the CDR3 is TGCGCCAGCAGCCAAGCCCCGGGACAGGGGATAGAGCAGTTCTTC. Translated: CASSQAPGQGIEQFF. V is TRBV4-1 and J is TRBJ2-1, with 10 positions matching TRBD1. Losses at the gene ends were 1 base for V and 10 bases for J; bases not matched to a gene: 7. CDR1 is MGHRA and CDR2 is YSYEKL in the germline V gene. The CDR3 contains 15 residues.

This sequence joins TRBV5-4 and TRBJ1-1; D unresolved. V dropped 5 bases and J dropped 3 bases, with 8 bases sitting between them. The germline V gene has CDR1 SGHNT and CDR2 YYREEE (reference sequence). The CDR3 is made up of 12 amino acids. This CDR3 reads CASRTVDTEAFF. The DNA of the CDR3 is TGTGCCAGCAGGACTGTGGACACTGAAGCTTTCTTT. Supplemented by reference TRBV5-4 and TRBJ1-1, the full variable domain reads ETGVTQSPTHLIKTRGQQVTLRCSSQSGHNTVSWYQQALGQGPQFIFQYYREEENGRGNFPPRFSGLQFPNYSSELNVNALELDDSALYLCASRTVDTEAFFGQGTRLTVV.

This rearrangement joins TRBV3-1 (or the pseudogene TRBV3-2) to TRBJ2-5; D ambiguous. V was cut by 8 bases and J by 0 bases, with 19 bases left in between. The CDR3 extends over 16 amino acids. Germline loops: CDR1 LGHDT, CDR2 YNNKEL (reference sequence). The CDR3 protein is CASARRIRIHQETQYF. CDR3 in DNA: TGTGCCAGCGCTCGCAGGATCAGGATCCACCAAGAGACCCAGTACTTC.